The rows below give T cell receptor beta chains drawn from one sample of a study of blood T cell repertoires in COVID-19. Assay used: immunoSEQ multiplex PCR; TCRdb lists only in-frame clones, some missing. The data hold roughly 140,000 clones, with 75% to 85% observed a single time. Sequenced: peripheral blood. The receptors come from a man between 45 and 60 years old with acute or convalescent COVID-19. CDR3s include the opening cysteine and the closing phenylalanine or tryptophan. The order of the fields is CDR3 protein, CDR3 DNA, J gene, clone size, V gene, D gene. D genes are given only for firm matches. Clone size appears in some rows only: once, few, many, or a class for an expanded clone.

CDR3 protein: CASMGFGGQGVQPQHF
CDR3 DNA: TGTGCCAGCATGGGGTTTGGTGGACAGGGCGTGCAGCCCCAGCATTTT
J gene: TRBJ1-5
clone size: NA
V gene: TRBV27
D gene: TRBD1

CDR3 protein: CASTTGYGYTF
CDR3 DNA: TGTGCCAGCACTACAGGGTATGGCTACACCTTC
J gene: TRBJ1-2
clone size: NA
V gene: TRBV6-5
D gene: NA

CDR3 protein: CASSQDNTGYEQYF
CDR3 DNA: TGTGCCAGCAGCCAAGATAACACGGGCTACGAGCAGTACTTC
J gene: TRBJ2-7
clone size: NA
V gene: TRBV4-2
D gene: NA

CDR3 protein: CASSIRGGPNEKLFF
CDR3 DNA: TGTGCCAGCAGCATCAGGGGAGGGCCTAATGAAAAACTGTTTTTT
J gene: TRBJ1-4
clone size: NA
V gene: TRBV7-9
D gene: NA

CDR3 protein: CASSPQGGDSYEQYF
CDR3 DNA: TGTGCCAGCTCACCACAAGGGGGCGACTCCTACGAGCAGTACTTC
J gene: TRBJ2-7
clone size: NA
V gene: TRBV18
D gene: TRBD1

CDR3 protein: CASSLLGTGNTEAFF
CDR3 DNA: TGTGCCAGCAGCCTACTCGGGACAGGGAACACTGAAGCTTTCTTT
J gene: TRBJ1-1
clone size: once
V gene: TRBV7-8
D gene: TRBD1

CDR3 protein: CASSRLGQGSSYNSPLHF
CDR3 DNA: TGTGCCAGCAGTCGCTTAGGACAGGGGAGCTCCTATAATTCACCCCTCCACTTT
J gene: TRBJ1-6
clone size: NA
V gene: TRBV6-6
D gene: TRBD1

CDR3 protein: CASSLQGATDTQYF
CDR3 DNA: TGCGCCAGCAGCCTCCAGGGGGCTACAGATACGCAGTATTTT
J gene: TRBJ2-3
clone size: NA
V gene: TRBV4-1
D gene: TRBD1

CDR3 protein: CASSPRRDGVTQHF
CDR3 DNA: TGTGCCAGCAGCCCCCGGCGGGATGGGGTGACCCAGCATTTT
J gene: TRBJ1-5
clone size: NA
V gene: TRBV6-2/TRBV6-3
D gene: NA

CDR3 protein: CASSPPLPGNTEAFF
CDR3 DNA: TGTGCCAGCTCACCACCATTACCCGGGAACACTGAAGCTTTCTTT
J gene: TRBJ1-1
clone size: once
V gene: TRBV18
D gene: NA

CDR3 protein: CASSEGGTNTEAFF
CDR3 DNA: TGTGCCAGCAGTGAAGGAGGGACAAACACTGAAGCTTTCTTT
J gene: TRBJ1-1
clone size: NA
V gene: TRBV6-1
D gene: NA

CDR3 protein: CASSLVSSGNNEQFF
CDR3 DNA: TGCGCCAGCAGCTTGGTGTCTAGCGGGAACAATGAGCAGTTCTTC
J gene: TRBJ2-1
clone size: NA
V gene: TRBV5-1
D gene: TRBD2

CDR3 protein: CASSQAGAGEQYF
CDR3 DNA: TGTGCCAGCAGCCAAGCGGGCGCAGGCGAGCAGTACTTC
J gene: TRBJ2-7
clone size: NA
V gene: TRBV11-3
D gene: NA

CDR3 protein: CASSEPNRGLYGYTF
CDR3 DNA: TGTGCCAGCAGTGAACCGAACAGAGGGCTCTATGGCTACACCTTC
J gene: TRBJ1-2
clone size: NA
V gene: TRBV25-1
D gene: NA

CDR3 protein: CASSPEQGFGQPQHF
CDR3 DNA: TGTGCCAGCTCACCAGAACAGGGGTTCGGTCAGCCCCAGCATTTT
J gene: TRBJ1-5
clone size: NA
V gene: TRBV18
D gene: TRBD1

CDR3 protein: CASSLQGSGQPQHF
CDR3 DNA: TGTGCCAGCAGCCTACAGGGGAGCGGGCAGCCCCAGCATTTT
J gene: TRBJ1-5
clone size: NA
V gene: TRBV5-6
D gene: TRBD1

CDR3 protein: CASSPTLSVKRNQPQHF
CDR3 DNA: TGCGCCAGCAGCCCTACCCTGTCGGTGAAACGGAATCAGCCCCAGCATTTT
J gene: TRBJ1-5
clone size: NA
V gene: TRBV4-1
D gene: NA

CDR3 protein: CATSDFDTEAFF
CDR3 DNA: TGTGCCACCAGTGATTTCGACACAGAAGCTTTCTTT
J gene: TRBJ1-1
clone size: NA
V gene: TRBV24-1
D gene: NA

CDR3 protein: CASSQRTGNGYTF
CDR3 DNA: TGTGCCAGCAGCCAAAGGACAGGGAATGGCTACACCTTC
J gene: TRBJ1-2
clone size: NA
V gene: TRBV14
D gene: TRBD1

CDR3 protein: CASSLEGTLAQYF
CDR3 DNA: TGCGCCAGCAGCTTGGAGGGGACTTTGGCGCAGTATTTT
J gene: TRBJ2-3
clone size: NA
V gene: TRBV5-1
D gene: NA

CDR3 protein: CASSLERDFYNEQFF
CDR3 DNA: TGTGCCAGCAGCTTAGAGAGGGACTTCTACAATGAGCAGTTCTTC
J gene: TRBJ2-1
clone size: few
V gene: TRBV11-2
D gene: NA

CDR3 protein: CAWSVLPTSGSAGELFF
CDR3 DNA: TGTGCCTGGAGTGTTCTCCCGACTAGCGGGAGCGCCGGGGAGCTGTTTTTT
J gene: TRBJ2-2
clone size: NA
V gene: TRBV30
D gene: TRBD2

CDR3 protein: CASRWDRAGIYGYTF
CDR3 DNA: TGTGCCAGTAGATGGGACAGGGCTGGAATCTATGGCTACACCTTC
J gene: TRBJ1-2
clone size: NA
V gene: TRBV19
D gene: TRBD1

CDR3 protein: CASSLAGGRYEQYF
CDR3 DNA: TGTGCCAGCAGTCTAGCGGGGGGTCGTTACGAGCAGTACTTC
J gene: TRBJ2-7
clone size: NA
V gene: TRBV28
D gene: TRBD2

CDR3 protein: CASSFSRGRPNEKLFF
CDR3 DNA: TGTGCCAGCAGTTTCTCCCGAGGGCGGCCGAATGAAAAACTGTTTTTT
J gene: TRBJ1-4
clone size: NA
V gene: TRBV27
D gene: NA

CDR3 protein: CASSLRDSFTGELFF
CDR3 DNA: TGTGCCAGCAGCCTCCGGGACAGCTTCACCGGGGAGCTGTTTTTT
J gene: TRBJ2-2
clone size: NA
V gene: TRBV7-6
D gene: TRBD1

CDR3 protein: CASTLAGGPYNEQFF
CDR3 DNA: TGTGCCAGCACACTAGCGGGGGGGCCCTACAATGAGCAGTTCTTC
J gene: TRBJ2-1
clone size: NA
V gene: TRBV6-5
D gene: TRBD2

CDR3 protein: CASSEFGGASSYNEQFF
CDR3 DNA: TGTGCCAGCAGTGAATTCGGGGGGGCGTCCTCCTACAATGAGCAGTTCTTC
J gene: TRBJ2-1
clone size: NA
V gene: TRBV6-4
D gene: TRBD2

CDR3 protein: CASTLGVGYTF
CDR3 DNA: TGTGCCAGTACCCTAGGGGTTGGCTACACCTTC
J gene: TRBJ1-2
clone size: NA
V gene: TRBV19
D gene: NA

CDR3 protein: CASTSLAGGPNEQFF
CDR3 DNA: TGTGCCAGCACCTCACTAGCGGGGGGGCCCAATGAGCAGTTCTTC
J gene: TRBJ2-1
clone size: NA
V gene: TRBV9
D gene: TRBD2

CDR3 protein: CSASSWDSYGYTF
CDR3 DNA: TGCAGTGCTAGTTCCTGGGACAGCTATGGCTACACCTTC
J gene: TRBJ1-2
clone size: NA
V gene: TRBV20-1
D gene: TRBD1

CDR3 protein: CASSLESGLVGNTIYF
CDR3 DNA: TGTGCCAGCAGCTTAGAATCAGGGTTGGTTGGAAACACCATATATTTT
J gene: TRBJ1-3
clone size: NA
V gene: TRBV11-2
D gene: NA

CDR3 protein: CASTRDRGTEAFF
CDR3 DNA: TGTGCCAGCACTAGGGACAGGGGCACTGAAGCTTTCTTT
J gene: TRBJ1-1
clone size: NA
V gene: TRBV2
D gene: TRBD1

CDR3 protein: CASSGSSYNSPLHF
CDR3 DNA: TGTGCCAGCAGCGGCAGCTCCTATAATTCACCCCTCCACTTT
J gene: TRBJ1-6
clone size: NA
V gene: TRBV4-2
D gene: NA

CDR3 protein: CASSPGGGGYNEQFF
CDR3 DNA: TGTGCCAGCAGCCCGGGGGGAGGAGGGTACAATGAGCAGTTCTTC
J gene: TRBJ2-1
clone size: few
V gene: TRBV7-2
D gene: TRBD2

CDR3 protein: CASSHDPTGTEAFF
CDR3 DNA: TGTGCCAGCTCACACGACCCAACAGGCACTGAAGCTTTCTTT
J gene: TRBJ1-1
clone size: NA
V gene: TRBV18
D gene: NA

CDR3 protein: CATSDRRGSGRKTDTQYF
CDR3 DNA: TGTGCCACCAGTGATAGGCGGGGTAGCGGGAGAAAGACAGATACGCAGTATTTT
J gene: TRBJ2-3
clone size: NA
V gene: TRBV24-1
D gene: TRBD2

CDR3 protein: CASSSGPYQFF
CDR3 DNA: TGTGCCAGCAGCTCAGGTCCTTATCAGTTCTTC
J gene: TRBJ2-1
clone size: NA
V gene: TRBV11-1
D gene: NA

CDR3 protein: CASSPRGGVSTGELFF
CDR3 DNA: TGTGCCAGCAGCCCCCGCGGGGGGGTGTCCACCGGGGAGCTGTTTTTT
J gene: TRBJ2-2
clone size: once
V gene: TRBV7-9
D gene: TRBD2

CDR3 protein: CASSPGTTYGYTF
CDR3 DNA: TGCGCCAGCAGTCCCGGGACAACCTATGGCTACACCTTC
J gene: TRBJ1-2
clone size: NA
V gene: TRBV10-2
D gene: NA

CDR3 protein: CAWSGTGGAVGNQPQHF
CDR3 DNA: TGTGCCTGGAGCGGGACAGGGGGCGCGGTTGGCAATCAGCCCCAGCATTTT
J gene: TRBJ1-5
clone size: NA
V gene: TRBV30
D gene: TRBD1

CDR3 protein: CASSIVGRAGVYTF
CDR3 DNA: TGTGCCAGTAGTATAGTGGGAAGAGCAGGGGTCTACACCTTC
J gene: TRBJ1-2
clone size: NA
V gene: TRBV19
D gene: NA

CDR3 protein: CASRSGTSGPWAGELFF
CDR3 DNA: TGTGCCAGCAGGTCCGGGACTAGCGGGCCCTGGGCCGGGGAGCTGTTTTTT
J gene: TRBJ2-2
clone size: NA
V gene: TRBV5-5
D gene: TRBD2

CDR3 protein: CASSRPGTEKETQYF
CDR3 DNA: TGTGCCAGCTCTCGCCCCGGGACAGAAAAAGAGACCCAGTACTTC
J gene: TRBJ2-5
clone size: once
V gene: TRBV5-5
D gene: TRBD1

CDR3 protein: CASSMGVYTEAFF
CDR3 DNA: TGTGCCAGTAGTATGGGAGTGTACACTGAAGCTTTCTTT
J gene: TRBJ1-1
clone size: NA
V gene: TRBV19
D gene: NA

CDR3 protein: CASSLGPSNTEAFF
CDR3 DNA: TGCGCCAGCAGCTTGGGGCCTTCGAACACTGAAGCTTTCTTT
J gene: TRBJ1-1
clone size: NA
V gene: TRBV5-1
D gene: NA